The 17 T cell receptor beta chains listed next were all sequenced from one sample in a study of beta chain features in type 1 diabetes. The entirety of the isolated RNA underwent reverse transcription, so expressed TCRB transcripts were sequenced. Clones were read by immunoSEQ multiplex PCR, and TCRdb kept only the in-frame ones, dropping some. The sample gives about 620,000 clones, roughly a sixth of which show up once; approximately 0.093% is in the top ten. The sequenced material came from naive CD4+ T cells from blood. Source of these receptors: a man aged 18 to 29 in good health.

The J gene is TRBJ2-5, the V gene TRBV18; unclear D gene. The CDR3 is made up of 14 amino acids. V was trimmed by 1 base and J by 0 bases, leaving 6 bases between them. CDR1 and CDR2 from the germline V gene are KGHSH and LQKENI. The CDR3: CASSPLGNQETQYF. CDR3 DNA: TGTGCCAGCTCACCACTGGGGAACCAAGAGACCCAGTACTTC.

This clone turned up a few times. V usage is TRBV19 and J usage is TRBJ2-3; D might be TRBD1 (6 bases). Per the germline V gene, CDR1 is LNHDA and CDR2 is SQIVND (reference sequence). V lost 4 bases and J 2 bases, leaving 16 bases between the germline ends. This CDR3 has 16 residues. The CDR3 is CASSKYRDINTDTQYF. Written as DNA, the CDR3 is TGTGCCAGTAGTAAATACCGGGACATAAACACAGATACGCAGTATTTT.

The chain employs TRBV18 and TRBJ1-1, with 7 positions matching TRBD1. The CDR3 sequence is 15 residues long. Germline CDR1 reads KGHSH; CDR2 reads LQKENI. The V and J ends lost 3 bases and 1 base, in that order; junction bases with no gene match: 5. The CDR3 sequence: CASSPTTGSNTEAFF. In DNA form, the CDR3 reads TGTGCCAGCTCACCTACGACAGGGTCGAACACTGAAGCTTTCTTT.

This chain links TRBV18 with TRBJ2-7, with TRBD2 as a possible D gene (5 bases). Per the germline V gene, CDR1 is KGHSH and CDR2 is LQKENI. With 2 bases removed from V and 6 bases from J, the gap between germline ends came to 8 bases. The CDR3 is 12 amino acids. The CDR3 protein is CASSPRAGEQYF. For the CDR3, the DNA is TGTGCCAGCTCACCAAGGGCGGGCGAGCAGTACTTC.

V usage is TRBV5-1 and J usage is TRBJ1-1; D gene uncertain. The CDR3 length is 13 residues. V was clipped by 6 bases and J by 4 bases, with 13 bases between them. The V gene's germline CDR1 is SGHRS and CDR2 YFSETQ. Here the CDR3 DNA reads TGCGCCAGCATCCAAACGGGTGGCACTGAAGCTTTCTTT. Protein: CASIQTGGTEAFF.

The chain joins TRBV25-1 to TRBJ1-3; 8 nucleotides agree with TRBD1. CDR3 length: 14 amino acids. Germline lookup yields CDR1 MGHDK and CDR2 SYGVNS. V lost 8 bases to trimming and J lost 4 bases; unmatched junction nucleotides: 7. The CDR3, as DNA: TGTGCCAGCTCGCTCCAGGGGGCAGGAAACACCATATATTTT. Translation gives CASSLQGAGNTIYF.

CDR3: CASSAQAGLAGDYEQYF. The CDR3 bases are TGTGCCAGCAGCGCACAAGCTGGACTAGCGGGAGACTACGAGCAGTACTTC. This chain uses TRBV7-2 with TRBJ2-7; 13 bases match TRBD2. The CDR3 is made up of 17 amino acids. Unmatched junction bases numbered 10, after V lost 5 bases and J lost 3 bases. Germline assignment: CDR1 SGHTA and CDR2 FQGNSA.

The chain carries TRBV5-1 and TRBJ1-1, with D perhaps TRBD1 (6 bases). This CDR3 is built from 13 residues. Trimming stripped 6 bases from V and 3 bases from J, with 12 bases between. In germline, CDR1 is SGHRS, CDR2 YFSETQ. CDR3 sequence: CASKGGAYTEAFF. In nucleotides, the CDR3 is TGCGCCAGCAAAGGGGGGGCGTACACTGAAGCTTTCTTT.

This clone showed up just a few times. The chain links TRBV7-9 to TRBJ2-4; 7 bases are shared with TRBD2. V lost 6 bases to trimming and J lost 0 bases; unmatched junction nucleotides: 5. The CDR3 extends over 15 amino acids. Germline V lookup: CDR1 SEHNR, CDR2 FQNEAQ (reference sequence). The CDR3 DNA follows: TGTGCCAGCAGTTTGGCGGGGGTAGCCAAAAACATTCAGTACTTC. Its translation: CASSLAGVAKNIQYF.

The chain employs TRBV5-4 and TRBJ2-2, with TRBD2 matching over 11 bases. Germline CDR1 reads SGHNT; CDR2 reads YYREEE (reference sequence). The CDR3 sequence is 14 residues long. The junction had 2 bases not matched to a gene; V was cut back by 4 bases and J by 6 bases. The CDR3 reads CASSPGLAAGELFF. The CDR3 coding sequence is TGTGCCAGCAGCCCGGGACTAGCGGCCGGGGAGCTGTTTTTT.

This clone was counted a few times. The chain is built from TRBV6-5 and TRBJ1-2; D not resolved. The CDR3 length is 15 residues. Looked up from germline, CDR1 is MNHEY and CDR2 is SVGAGI. Trimming left V 0 bases short and J 4 bases short, with 12 bases between. Here the CDR3 DNA reads TGTGCCAGCAGTTACTCCAGAGGAGGAACCTATGGCTACACCTTC. Translation: CASSYSRGGTYGYTF.

There are a few counts of this clone. This chain links TRBV18 with TRBJ2-7; 12 bases map to TRBD2. CDR3 length: 15 residues. CDR1 is KGHSH and CDR2 is LQKENI in the germline V gene. V shed 3 bases, J shed 4 bases, and the junction held 4 bases outside the gene matches. The CDR3, as DNA: TGTGCCAGCTCACCGACTAGCGGGAGACCTTACGAGCAGTACTTC. Translation gives CASSPTSGRPYEQYF.

The V call is TRBV7-7, the J call TRBJ2-7; 7 positions match TRBD2. V gave up 5 bases and J gave up 6 bases; unmatched junction bases: 10. Germline V lookup: CDR1 SSHAT, CDR2 FNYEAQ (reference sequence). The CDR3 totals 14 residues. CDR3 nucleotide sequence: TGTGCCAGCAGCCCCCTTACTACTAGCGCCGAGCAGTACTTC. Encoded protein: CASSPLTTSAEQYF.

The sample holds a few counts of this clone. In DNA, the CDR3 is TGCAGCGTTGACGGTTGGGGGACGGGGAACACTGAAGCTTTCTTT. It specifies CSVDGWGTGNTEAFF. The V call is TRBV29-1, the J call TRBJ1-1, with a weak D call TRBD1 (5 bases). The CDR3 totals 15 residues. Deletions cut 3 bases from V and 1 base from J, with 15 bases between. CDR1 and CDR2 (germline): SQVTM, ANQGSEA.

The V and J genes are TRBV4-3 and TRBJ1-1, with TRBD1 matching 7 bases. There are 14 residues in the CDR3. Germline assignment: CDR1 LGHNA and CDR2 YSLEER. V lost 6 bases to trimming and J lost 4 bases; unmatched junction nucleotides: 8. CDR3 amino acids: CASRRQGFITEAFF. CDR3 DNA sequence: TGCGCCAGCAGAAGACAGGGATTTATCACTGAAGCTTTCTTT.

This clone was counted only a few times. At the DNA level, this CDR3 is encoded by other sequences in the same sample as well. This chain links TRBV14 with TRBJ1-1; the D is unclear. Germline CDR1 and CDR2: SGHDN and FVKESK. Trimming took 0 bases from V and 2 from J, leaving 4 bases between them. The length of the CDR3 is 13 residues. CDR3 in amino acids: CASSQERNTEAFF. The CDR3 DNA reads TGTGCCAGCAGCCAAGAAAGAAACACTGAAGCTTTCTTT.

This clone was detected only a few times. The rearrangement links TRBV30 to TRBJ1-2, with 9 nucleotides matching TRBD1. V was pared by 1 base and J by 4 bases, with 4 bases of the junction left unmatched. Germline CDR1 reads GTSNPN; CDR2 reads SVGIG (reference sequence). CDR3 size: 14 residues. Here the CDR3 reads CAWSAQGATYGYTF. The CDR3 DNA reads TGTGCCTGGAGTGCACAGGGGGCGACCTATGGCTACACCTTC.